The 8 T cell receptor beta chains below come from one sample, sequenced in a study of OX40 agonist ivuxolimab in advanced cancers. The library was built by means of the immunoSEQ multiplex PCR assay. TCRdb holds this immuneACCESS table with in-frame rearrangements only. Some clones are missing; in checked studies, unresolved V genes explain under half, and the rest has no known cause. Counted in this sample were tens of thousands of clones; approximately 80% of them appeared once. The ten largest clones represent about 1.8% of the sample. The specimen was CD4+ or CD8+ T cells sorted from blood, collected in a trial of the OX40 agonist ivuxolimab. These receptors originate from an adult with an advanced solid tumor such as melanoma, head and neck, liver or kidney cancer.

This chain links TRBV28 with TRBJ2-4; 13 bases align to TRBD2. CDR3 length: 23 residues. Per germline, CDR1 MDHEN and CDR2 SYDVKM. Trimming cost V 1 base and J 1 base; bases outside gene matches: 19. The CDR3 nucleotides read TGTGCCAGCAGTTTATTGGGGTTTGGGACAACTAGCGGGAGGGCCGGGGCCAAAAACATTCAGTACTTC. Its translation: CASSLLGFGTTSGRAGAKNIQYF.

This clone showed up just once. V and J are TRBV5-6 and TRBJ2-5; 8 bases are shared with TRBD2. Germline loops: CDR1 SGHDT, CDR2 YYEEEE. Trimming at V came to 0 bases and at J to 0 bases, leaving 4 bases not matched to a gene. The CDR3 is 16 amino acids. The CDR3 DNA is TGTGCCAGCAGCTTGGTGCTAGCGGGCTACCAAGAGACCCAGTACTTC. Its protein product is CASSLVLAGYQETQYF.

This chain connects TRBV11-2 to TRBJ2-1, with 7 bases identical to TRBD2. Losses at the gene ends were 2 bases for V and 0 bases for J; bases not matched to a gene: 4. CDR3 length equals 16 residues. The V gene's germline CDR1 is SGHAT and CDR2 FQNNGV. The CDR3 DNA reads TGTGCCAGCAGCTTACAGGGAGGGGCCTCCTACAATGAGCAGTTCTTC. Protein: CASSLQGGASYNEQFF.

The genes are TRBV5-1 and TRBJ2-3; 11 positions agree with TRBD2. The CDR3 is 16 amino acids. V gave up 4 bases and J gave up 2 bases; unmatched junction bases: 6. Germline V CDR1 and CDR2: SGHRS, YFSETQ. The CDR3 reads CASSPGTSGVTDTQYF. Here the CDR3 DNA reads TGCGCCAGCAGCCCCGGGACTAGCGGTGTCACAGATACGCAGTATTTT. Looking up the rest from reference TRBV5-1 and TRBJ2-3 gives the full variable domain: KAGVTQTPRYLIKTRGQQVTLSCSPISGHRSVSWYQQTPGQGLQFLFEYFSETQRNKGNFPGRFSGRQFSNSRSEMNVSTLELGDSALYLCASSPGTSGVTDTQYFGPGTRLTVL.

This clone appeared a single time. V usage is TRBV6-5 and J usage is TRBJ1-5; D remains unclear. The germline V gene encodes CDR1 MNHEY and CDR2 SVGAGI. The ends were cut back, 0 bases at V and 10 bases at J, with 13 bases in the middle. The length of the CDR3 is 14 residues. The CDR3 nucleotides are TGTGCCAGCAGTTACTCTAACGGGGTAACACCCCAGCATTTT. Residues: CASSYSNGVTPQHF.

V is TRBV6-4 and J is TRBJ2-7, with D unresolved. With 4 bases removed from V and 4 bases from J, the gap between germline ends came to 5 bases. The CDR3 sequence is 11 residues long. The germline gives CDR1 MRHNA, CDR2 SNTAGT. The CDR3 is CASSAGYEQYF. The CDR3 nucleotides read TGTGCCAGCAGTGCCGGTTACGAGCAGTACTTC.

The chain combines TRBV19 with TRBJ1-5; a possible D gene is TRBD1 (5 bases). Germline lookup yields CDR1 LNHDA and CDR2 SQIVND (reference sequence). V shed 6 bases and J shed 4 bases, with 13 bases lying between them. The length of the CDR3 is 14 residues. CDR3: CASRIRGGNQPQHF. In nucleotides, the CDR3 is TGTGCCAGTAGGATTAGGGGTGGTAATCAGCCCCAGCATTTT.

The V call is TRBV27, the J call TRBJ2-2; TRBD1 agrees at 9 bases. Germline loops: CDR1 MNHEY, CDR2 SMNVEV (reference sequence). J was trimmed by 2 bases and V by 5 bases; bases with no gene match: 12. The CDR3 covers 18 residues. In DNA form, the CDR3 reads TGTGCCAGCAGTCGCCGCCGGACAGGGGTTCTTAACACCGGGGAGCTGTTTTTT. Its protein product is CASSRRRTGVLNTGELFF.